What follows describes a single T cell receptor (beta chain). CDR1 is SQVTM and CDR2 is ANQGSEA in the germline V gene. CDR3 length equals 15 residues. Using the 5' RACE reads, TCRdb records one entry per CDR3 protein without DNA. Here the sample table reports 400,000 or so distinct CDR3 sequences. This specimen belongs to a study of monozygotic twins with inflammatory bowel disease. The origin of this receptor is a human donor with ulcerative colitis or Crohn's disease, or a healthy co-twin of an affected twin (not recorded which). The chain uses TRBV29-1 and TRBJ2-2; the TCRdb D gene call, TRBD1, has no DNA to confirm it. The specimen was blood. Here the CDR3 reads CSVEAGTGGTGELFF.